One and the same sample provided the 23 T cell receptor beta chains below, sequenced in a study of blood T cells in healthy people across ages (dated by TCRdb to about 2015). The library was built by means of 5' RACE. Sequencing used an Illumina HiSeq 2500. A second PCR of roughly 6 to 11 cycles was run with a J-beta primer mix and a sample-barcoded 5' primer. The public reads were run again by TCRdb, first through fastp at Q25 and then through MiXCR, and only productive beta chains were kept. Rows are combined by CDR3 protein, so each entry shows the most common genes and DNA. In all, the sample holds 700,000 to 900,000 distinct CDR3 sequences, and around half of those were seen once. The ten biggest clones cover around 40% of the sample. Sequenced material: blood. All receptors derive from an elderly man in good health.

The chain combines TRBV6-1 with TRBJ2-3; D is ambiguous. V was trimmed by 7 bases and J by 1 base, leaving 9 bases between them. This CDR3 has 13 residues. Germline V gives CDR1 MNHNS, CDR2 SASEGT. DNA of the CDR3: TGTGCCAGCACTCGTGTGGGCACAGATACGCAGTATTTT. Amino acids: CASTRVGTDTQYF.

This rearrangement joins TRBV20-1 to TRBJ2-1; tentatively, D is TRBD2 (6 bases). Germline V gene data show CDR1 as DFQATT and CDR2 as SNEGSKA (reference sequence). The CDR3 runs 14 residues. V was clipped by 6 bases and J by 4 bases, with 16 bases between them. CDR3 region: CSARGLTKYNEQFF. CDR3 coding DNA: TGCAGTGCGAGGGGACTCACGAAATACAATGAGCAGTTCTTC.

The chain is built from TRBV5-1 and TRBJ1-1; 7 nucleotides agree with TRBD1. CDR1 is SGHRS and CDR2 is YFSETQ in the germline V gene. The V gene end was trimmed by 3 bases and the J gene end by 5 bases; junction bases not matched to a gene: 7. CDR3 length equals 14 residues. The CDR3 is CASSSTGSWTEAFF. The DNA for the CDR3 is TGCGCCAGCAGCTCGACAGGGTCGTGGACTGAAGCTTTCTTT.

The chain has TRBV2 and TRBJ1-5; 7 bases are shared with TRBD1. This CDR3 is 15 amino acids long. Germline values: CDR1 SNHLY, CDR2 FYNNEI. Trimming cost V 6 bases and J 3 bases; bases outside gene matches: 8. The DNA of the CDR3 is TGTGCCAGCAGGTATCCGGGACAGCCCAATCAGCCCCAGCATTTT. Residues: CASRYPGQPNQPQHF.

V is TRBV29-1 and J is TRBJ2-3; D not certain. Germline V gene sequence: CDR1 SQVTM, CDR2 ANQGSEA. The CDR3 consists of 12 residues. Trimming removed 7 bases from V and 4 bases from J, with 12 bases in between. CDR3 sequence: CSGSGGADTQYF. Written as DNA, the CDR3 is TGCAGCGGCTCAGGTGGGGCAGATACGCAGTATTTT.

The V gene is TRBV12-3 or TRBV12-4, the J gene TRBJ2-4; 7 nucleotides match TRBD1. The J segment lost 0 bases and the V segment lost 5 bases, leaving 4 bases of the junction unmatched. The CDR3 covers 15 residues. In DNA form, the CDR3 reads TGTGCCAGCAGTCCTCACAGGGGAGCCAAAAACATTCAGTACTTC. This codes for CASSPHRGAKNIQYF.

This clonotype was counted once. The V gene is TRBV25-1, the J gene TRBJ2-7, with 9 bases aligning to TRBD2. The V gene's germline CDR1 is MGHDK and CDR2 SYGVNS. The CDR3 runs to 13 residues. V lost 5 bases, J lost 7 bases, and 6 bases stayed unmatched. This CDR3 is CASSKSGGNEQYF. The CDR3 DNA reads TGTGCCAGCAGTAAAAGCGGGGGGAATGAGCAGTACTTC.

The chain uses TRBV12-5 and TRBJ2-1; 10 bases line up with TRBD1. The germline V gene has CDR1 LGHNT and CDR2 FRNRAP. The V and J ends lost 5 bases and 9 bases, in that order; junction bases with no gene match: 22. The CDR3 extends over 19 amino acids. CDR3 DNA sequence: TGTGCTAGTGGTCCCCGGGACAGGGGACATCATTTTATTATTGGTGAGCAGTTCTTC. Translation gives CASGPRDRGHHFIIGEQFF.

This chain uses TRBV6-5 with TRBJ2-1, with 10 bases that match TRBD2. The CDR3 extends over 16 amino acids. Germline-derived CDR1 and CDR2 are MNHEY and SVGAGI. Trimming at V came to 6 bases and at J to 3 bases, leaving 8 bases not matched to a gene. CDR3 loop: CASRSRLAGIYNEQFF. For the CDR3, the DNA is TGTGCCAGCAGGTCAAGACTAGCGGGCATCTACAATGAGCAGTTCTTC.

The chain recombines TRBV21-1 with TRBJ2-3; the listed D gene, TRBD1, was not tested against the DNA. TRBV21-1 is a listed pseudogene. The CDR3 is 18 residues long. The CDR3 coding sequence is TGTGCCAGCAGCAAACCGGGGCCGGGAGCGTGCCTCACAGATACGCAGTATTTT. This gives the protein CASSKPGPGACLTDTQYF.

The table lists this clonotype with a few counts. The V and J genes are TRBV28 and TRBJ2-6; D might be TRBD1 (6 bases). The ends were cut back, 8 bases at V and 1 base at J, with 15 bases in the middle. CDR1 and CDR2 from the germline V gene are MDHEN and SYDVKM. The CDR3 length is 16 residues. The CDR3 sequence is CASHRVRGSGANVLTF. The CDR3 DNA is TGTGCCAGCCACAGGGTGAGGGGTTCTGGGGCCAACGTCCTGACTTTC.

The gene calls are TRBV5-1 and TRBJ2-4; perhaps D is TRBD1 or TRBD2 (6 bases each). Matching the DNA end better, TRBJ2-7 makes the J call doubtful. Germline V gene lookup returns CDR1 SGHRS and CDR2 YFSETQ. This CDR3 region has 16 residues. The CDR3 DNA reads TGCGCCAGCAGATCAGGGGCCCCGGGAGAATTCTACGAGCAGTACTTC. It yields the protein CASRSGAPGEFYEQYF.

V is TRBV2 and J is TRBJ2-1, with TRBD1 matching over 7 bases. V trimming: 4 bases; J trimming: 9 bases; junction bases outside the gene matches: 3. Germline-derived CDR1 and CDR2 are SNHLY and FYNNEI. The CDR3 spans 12 residues. In DNA, the CDR3 is TGTGCCAGCAGTGGCAGGGGGATTGAGCAGTTCTTC. Its protein is CASSGRGIEQFF.

The chain joins TRBV24-1 to TRBJ1-5; D gene unclear. V lost 5 bases, J lost 6 bases, and 10 bases lay in between. The CDR3 has 13 amino acids. Looked up from germline, CDR1 is KGHDR and CDR2 is SFDVKD. The DNA for the CDR3 is TGTGCCACCAGTGCGGGCGGAGTTCAGCCCCAGCATTTT. Translated: CATSAGGVQPQHF.

The chain uses TRBV7-4 and TRBJ2-1; either TRBD1 or TRBD2 may supply D (5 bases each). CDR1 is SGHVT and CDR2 is SQSDAQ in the germline V gene. V shed 5 bases and J shed 6 bases, with 17 bases lying between them. This CDR3 is built from 15 residues. The CDR3 DNA reads TGTGCCAGCAGCCAAAAGGGGCTAGCACTCAATGAGCAGTTCTTC. It is translated as CASSQKGLALNEQFF.

The rearrangement joins TRBV6-5 to TRBJ1-2; D remains ambiguous. The CDR3 loop spans 16 amino acids. Looked up from germline, CDR1 is MNHEY and CDR2 is SVGAGI. V gave up 4 bases and J gave up 4 bases, with 19 bases separating them. The CDR3 sequence is CASSSTFGPGAYGYTF. The CDR3 DNA follows: TGTGCCAGCAGTTCTACCTTTGGACCGGGAGCCTATGGCTACACCTTC.

The V and J genes are TRBV20-1 and TRBJ2-7, with D uncertain. CDR1 DFQATT and CDR2 SNEGSKA come from the germline V gene (reference sequence). The CDR3 spans 16 residues. V was pared by 1 base and J by 0 bases, with 16 bases between. The CDR3, as DNA: TGCAGTGCTAGAGTCGGCGGTGGCGTGAGCTCCTACGAGCAGTACTTC. This sequence encodes CSARVGGGVSSYEQYF.

CDR3 in DNA: TGTGCCACCAGTGAGAGGGGACAGGGCGATGGCTACACCTTC. Its protein product is CATSERGQGDGYTF. The V and J genes are TRBV24-1 and TRBJ1-2, with 9 nucleotides matching TRBD1. Looked up from germline, CDR1 is KGHDR and CDR2 is SFDVKD. This CDR3 has 14 residues. The V segment lost 4 bases and the J segment 6 bases; nucleotides outside the gene matches: 5.

The V and J genes are TRBV20-1 and TRBJ1-5, with D perhaps TRBD1 (5 bases). The CDR3 runs to 14 residues. V gave up 5 bases and J gave up 3 bases, with 14 bases separating them. The V gene's germline CDR1 is DFQATT and CDR2 SNEGSKA (reference sequence). The CDR3 loop is CSAPMTALNQPQHF. In nucleotides, the CDR3 is TGCAGTGCTCCAATGACAGCGCTCAATCAGCCCCAGCATTTT.

V is TRBV6-2 or TRBV6-3 and J is TRBJ2-4, with D perhaps matching TRBD1 (5 bases). Germline values: CDR1 MNHEY, CDR2 SVGEGT. With 4 bases removed from V and 5 bases from J, the gap between germline ends came to 18 bases. CDR3 length: 16 residues. CDR3 region: CASSSLTPGRQNIQYF. The CDR3 DNA is TGTGCCAGCAGTTCCCTTACCCCAGGGCGTCAAAACATTCAGTACTTC.

The rearrangement links TRBV2 to TRBJ1-1; D is ambiguous. Per the germline V gene, CDR1 is SNHLY and CDR2 is FYNNEI. V gave up 8 bases and J gave up 2 bases, with 6 bases separating them. The CDR3 runs to 11 residues. The CDR3 region is CASEGNTEAFF. The CDR3 bases are TGTGCCAGCGAAGGAAACACTGAAGCTTTCTTT.

There are a few counts of this clonotype. J is TRBJ2-3 and V is TRBV7-2; either TRBD1 or TRBD2 may fit D (6 bases each). Germline V lookup: CDR1 SGHTA, CDR2 FQGNSA. The CDR3 totals 16 residues. The ends were cut back, 5 bases at V and 14 bases at J, with 29 bases in the middle. CDR3 DNA sequence: TGTGCCAGCAGCAAAACCAGCGGAGGGGGGCACAGATACGCGTATTTT. Its protein is CASSKTSGGGHRYAYF.

The CDR3 nucleotides read TGTGCCAGCAGCTTAGTGGGGGACAGGGCTGCGCCCCAGCATTTT. Translating gives CASSLVGDRAAPQHF. The V call is TRBV7-2, the J call TRBJ1-5, with 9 bases lining up with TRBD1. This CDR3 region has 15 residues. CDR1 is SGHTA, CDR2 FQGNSA, per germline. V lost 1 base and J lost 9; bases outside the gene matches: 7.